This TCR beta chain was captured in a study of technical replicates of blood from a few donors. Measured with immunoSEQ multiplex PCR; TCRdb has only the in-frame clones, and not every one. The profile covers over 75,000 clones, with about 97% appearing a single time and around 0.2% taken by the ten largest. The CDR3 is made up of 14 amino acids. V was pared by 1 base and J by 3 bases, with 0 bases of the junction left unmatched. Germline V lookup: CDR1 MNHNS, CDR2 SASEGT. Sequenced input: T cells isolated from PBMCs. This receptor was identified in a human donor in good health. The chain links TRBV6-1 to TRBJ2-7, with 10 bases aligning to TRBD1. The CDR3 here is CASSEGTGGYEQYF. DNA of the CDR3: TGTGCCAGCAGTGAAGGGACAGGGGGCTACGAGCAGTACTTC.